Below, one TCR beta chain is given with its context. Its antigen remains unidentified. No much larger clonotype is one base removed from it; base qualities were not supplied. This entry comes from a study (dated by TCRdb to 2021 to 2024). General conclusions and limits of the study: According to the authors, more investigation is needed, including longitudinal sampling and evaluation of a control group.

PBMCs were isolated from peripheral blood, and genomic DNA from unsorted PBMCs was used for TCR beta sequencing. Reading from cysteine to phenylalanine, the CDR3 counts 16 amino acids. Only the CDR3 DNA is retained, 48 bases long and in frame from the first base. CDR1 is given as SGHNT and CDR2 as YYREEE, both from the germline V gene (reference sequence). At the junction V is shortened by 1 base and J by 5 bases, with 18 bases in between. Survey-level sequencing on the immunoSEQ platform was used to profile TCR beta chain repertoires. In the paper's pipeline: Repertoire diversity was quantified by the inverse Simpson index, and CDR3 amino acid length spectratypes and V-J pairing frequencies were compared. To annotate clonotypes specific to SARS-CoV-2, CMV, influenza A and EBV, TCR beta CDR3 sequences were compared against VDJdb. Drawn from immuneACCESS, this table holds only the in-frame rearrangements with V and J called that TCRdb kept. Clones are partly lost; checked studies trace under half to an unresolved V gene and leave the rest unexplained. V and J calls plus clone size are reproduced from that table; the DNA served to infer D and trimming. Across this sample there are around 50,000 clones, with approximately 93% seen only once. The ten top clones hold about 10% of the sample.

The receptor was derived from a man aged 35 to 55 with rheumatoid arthritis. The sample was PBMCs. The sequence links TRBV5-4 to TRBJ1-1, with TRBD1 tentatively as D gene (6 bases match). This receptor has the CDR3 CASSLTGGKGGTEAFF. The sequenced DNA: TGTGCCAGCAGCTTGACCGGGGGCAAAGGAGGGACTGAAGCTTTCTTT.